This TCR beta chain was sequenced during a study of blood T cell repertoires in COVID-19. The wider study: Sites in the United States, Italy and Spain provided acute and convalescent COVID-19 samples.

The germline gives CDR1 SGHDT, CDR2 YYEEEE. The CDR3 consists of 15 residues. The ends lost 0 bases at V and 4 bases at J; junction bases unmatched: 4. In the authors' methods: How many nucleated cells were present was estimated from reference gene primer amplification. Clones were read by immunoSEQ multiplex PCR, and TCRdb kept only the in-frame ones, dropping some. V and J calls and clone size are those listed in that table; D and trimming were worked out from the DNA. Of roughly 100,000 clones listed, 75% to 95% were seen once; the top ten hold roughly 4.2%. The chain recombines TRBV5-6 with TRBJ1-2, with 9 bases aligning to TRBD1. Material: peripheral blood. This receptor was taken from a man aged 18 to 29 with acute or convalescent COVID-19. In DNA form, the CDR3 reads TGTGCCAGCAGCTTGGAAGGGACAGGGACCTATGGCTACACCTTC. Translation gives CASSLEGTGTYGYTF.